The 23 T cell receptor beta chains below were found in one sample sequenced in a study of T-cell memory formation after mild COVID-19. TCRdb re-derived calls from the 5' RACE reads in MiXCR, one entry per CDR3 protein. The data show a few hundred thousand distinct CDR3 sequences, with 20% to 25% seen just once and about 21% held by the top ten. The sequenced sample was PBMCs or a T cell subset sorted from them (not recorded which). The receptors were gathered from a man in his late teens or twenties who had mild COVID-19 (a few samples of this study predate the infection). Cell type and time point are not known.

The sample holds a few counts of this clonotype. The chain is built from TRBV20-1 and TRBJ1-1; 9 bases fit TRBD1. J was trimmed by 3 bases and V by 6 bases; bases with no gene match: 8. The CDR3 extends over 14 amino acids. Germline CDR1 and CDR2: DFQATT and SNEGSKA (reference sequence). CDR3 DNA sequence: TGCAGTGCCCTCGGACAGGGGCGGGACACTGAAGCTTTCTTT. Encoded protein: CSALGQGRDTEAFF.

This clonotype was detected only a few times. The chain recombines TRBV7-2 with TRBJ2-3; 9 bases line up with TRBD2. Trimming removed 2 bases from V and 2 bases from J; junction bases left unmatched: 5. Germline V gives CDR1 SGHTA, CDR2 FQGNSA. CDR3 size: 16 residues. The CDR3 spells CASSLMPSGVTDTQYF. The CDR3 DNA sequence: TGTGCCAGCAGCTTAATGCCTAGCGGGGTCACAGATACGCAGTATTTT.

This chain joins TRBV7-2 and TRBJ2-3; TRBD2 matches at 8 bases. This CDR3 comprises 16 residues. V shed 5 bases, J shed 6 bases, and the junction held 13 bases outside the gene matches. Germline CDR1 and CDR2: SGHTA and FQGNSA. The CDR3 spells CASSLRGSGARDTQYF. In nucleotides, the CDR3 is TGTGCCAGCAGCCTAAGGGGTAGCGGGGCGAGGGATACGCAGTATTTT. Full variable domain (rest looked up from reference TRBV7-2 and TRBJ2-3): GAGVSQSPSNKVTEKGKDVELRCDPISGHTALYWYRQSLGQGLEFLIYFQGNSAPDKSGLPSDRFSAERTGGSVSTLTIQRTQQEDSAVYLCASSLRGSGARDTQYFGPGTRLTVL.

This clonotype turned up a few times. The CDR3 loop reads CASSLMTVSYGYTF. CDR3 in DNA: TGCGCCAGCAGCTTAATGACTGTATCCTATGGCTACACCTTC. The chain links TRBV5-1 to TRBJ1-2; D not resolved. Germline values: CDR1 SGHRS, CDR2 YFSETQ. Trimming removed 2 bases from V and 4 bases from J, with 12 bases in between. CDR3 size: 14 residues.

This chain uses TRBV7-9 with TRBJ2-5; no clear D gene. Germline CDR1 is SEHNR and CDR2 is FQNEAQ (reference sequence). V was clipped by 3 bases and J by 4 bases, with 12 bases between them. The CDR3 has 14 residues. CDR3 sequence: CASSFWTYLETQYF. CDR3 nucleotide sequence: TGTGCCAGCAGCTTTTGGACGTACTTAGAGACCCAGTACTTC.

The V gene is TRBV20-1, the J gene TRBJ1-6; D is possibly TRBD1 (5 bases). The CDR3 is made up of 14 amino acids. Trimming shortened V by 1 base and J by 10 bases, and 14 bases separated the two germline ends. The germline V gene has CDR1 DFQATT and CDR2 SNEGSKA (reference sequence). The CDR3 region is CSARAWGPTSPLHF. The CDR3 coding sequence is TGCAGTGCTAGAGCCTGGGGCCCGACCTCACCCCTCCACTTT.

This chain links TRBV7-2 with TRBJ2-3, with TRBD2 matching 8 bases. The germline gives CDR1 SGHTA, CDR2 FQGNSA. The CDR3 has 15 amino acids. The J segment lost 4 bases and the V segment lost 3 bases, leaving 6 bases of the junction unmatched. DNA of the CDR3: TGTGCCAGCAGCTTTTCCGGGGGGGCCCCAGATACGCAGTATTTT. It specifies CASSFSGGAPDTQYF.

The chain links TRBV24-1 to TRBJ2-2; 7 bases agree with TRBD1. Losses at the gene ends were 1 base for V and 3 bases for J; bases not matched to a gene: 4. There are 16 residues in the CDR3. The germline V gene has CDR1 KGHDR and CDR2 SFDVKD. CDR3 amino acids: CATSDFGQGDTGELFF. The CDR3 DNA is TGTGCCACCAGTGATTTTGGTCAGGGGGACACCGGGGAGCTGTTTTTT.

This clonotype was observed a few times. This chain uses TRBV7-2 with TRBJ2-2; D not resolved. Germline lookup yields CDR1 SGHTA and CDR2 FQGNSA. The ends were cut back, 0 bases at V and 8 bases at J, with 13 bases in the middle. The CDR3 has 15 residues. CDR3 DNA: TGTGCCAGCAGCTTAGCCACAGCATTAGGGGGGGAGCTGTTTTTT. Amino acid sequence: CASSLATALGGELFF. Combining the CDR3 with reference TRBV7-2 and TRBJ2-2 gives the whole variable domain GAGVSQSPSNKVTEKGKDVELRCDPISGHTALYWYRQSLGQGLEFLIYFQGNSAPDKSGLPSDRFSAERTGGSVSTLTIQRTQQEDSAVYLCASSLATALGGELFFGEGSRLTVL.

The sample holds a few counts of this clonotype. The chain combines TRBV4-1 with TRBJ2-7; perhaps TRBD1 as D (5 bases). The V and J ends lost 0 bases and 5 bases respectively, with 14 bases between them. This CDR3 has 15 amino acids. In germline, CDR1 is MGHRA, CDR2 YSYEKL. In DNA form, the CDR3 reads TGCGCCAGCAGCCAAGACGCCAGGGAAAGGGACGAGCAGTACTTC. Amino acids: CASSQDARERDEQYF.

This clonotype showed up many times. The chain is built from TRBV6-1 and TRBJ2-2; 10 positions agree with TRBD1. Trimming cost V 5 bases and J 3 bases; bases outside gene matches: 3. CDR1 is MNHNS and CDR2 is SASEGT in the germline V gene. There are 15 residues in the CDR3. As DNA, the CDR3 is TGTGCCAGCAGTCGGACAGGGGGGGACACCGGGGAGCTGTTTTTT. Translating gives CASSRTGGDTGELFF.

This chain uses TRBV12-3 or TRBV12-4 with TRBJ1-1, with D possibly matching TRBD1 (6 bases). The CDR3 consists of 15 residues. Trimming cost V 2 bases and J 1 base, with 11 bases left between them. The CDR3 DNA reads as TGTGCCAGCAGTTTATACCTGGACAGGAACACTGAAGCTTTCTTT. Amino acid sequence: CASSLYLDRNTEAFF.

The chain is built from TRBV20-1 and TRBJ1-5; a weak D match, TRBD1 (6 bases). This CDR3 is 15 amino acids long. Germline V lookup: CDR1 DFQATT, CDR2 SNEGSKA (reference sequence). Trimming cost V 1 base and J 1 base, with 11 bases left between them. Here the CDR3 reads CSARGQVNSNQPQHF. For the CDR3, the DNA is TGCAGTGCTAGAGGACAGGTTAACAGCAATCAGCCCCAGCATTTT.

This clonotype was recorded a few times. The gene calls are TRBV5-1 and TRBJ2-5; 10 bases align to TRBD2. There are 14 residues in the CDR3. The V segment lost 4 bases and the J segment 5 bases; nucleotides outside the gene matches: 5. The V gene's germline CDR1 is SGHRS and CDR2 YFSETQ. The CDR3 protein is CASSQAGGPETQYF. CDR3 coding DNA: TGCGCCAGCAGCCAAGCGGGGGGGCCCGAGACCCAGTACTTC.

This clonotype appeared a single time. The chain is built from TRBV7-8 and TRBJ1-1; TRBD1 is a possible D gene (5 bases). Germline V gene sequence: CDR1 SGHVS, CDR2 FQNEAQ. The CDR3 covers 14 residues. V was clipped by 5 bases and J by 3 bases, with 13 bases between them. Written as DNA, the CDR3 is TGTGCCAGCAGCGCCTCGGGGCCCTACACTGAAGCTTTCTTT. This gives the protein CASSASGPYTEAFF.

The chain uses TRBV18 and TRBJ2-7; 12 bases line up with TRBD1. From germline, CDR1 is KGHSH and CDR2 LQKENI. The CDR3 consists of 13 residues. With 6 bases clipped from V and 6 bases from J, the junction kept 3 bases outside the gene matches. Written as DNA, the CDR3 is TGTGCCAGCTCCGGGACAGGGGGCAGCGAGCAGTACTTC. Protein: CASSGTGGSEQYF.

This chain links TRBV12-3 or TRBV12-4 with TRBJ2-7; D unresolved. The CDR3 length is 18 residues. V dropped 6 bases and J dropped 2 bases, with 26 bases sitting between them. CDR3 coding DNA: TGTGCCAGCAGCTACCGGCCCCGGTCCGGACCGCCAACCTACGAGCAGTACGTC. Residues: CASSYRPRSGPPTYEQYV.

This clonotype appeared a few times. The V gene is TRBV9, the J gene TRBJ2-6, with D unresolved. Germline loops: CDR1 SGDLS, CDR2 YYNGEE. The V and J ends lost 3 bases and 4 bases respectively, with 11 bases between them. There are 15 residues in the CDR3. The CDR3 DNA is TGTGCCAGCAGCGGCCCAGGTTCCGGGGCCAACGTCCTGACTTTC. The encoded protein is CASSGPGSGANVLTF.

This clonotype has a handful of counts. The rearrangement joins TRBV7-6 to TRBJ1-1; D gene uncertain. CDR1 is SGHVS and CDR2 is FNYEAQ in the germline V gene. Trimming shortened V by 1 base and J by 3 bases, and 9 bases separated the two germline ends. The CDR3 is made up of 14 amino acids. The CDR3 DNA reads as TGTGCCAGCAGCTTAGGGGGAGACTACACTGAAGCTTTCTTT. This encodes CASSLGGDYTEAFF.

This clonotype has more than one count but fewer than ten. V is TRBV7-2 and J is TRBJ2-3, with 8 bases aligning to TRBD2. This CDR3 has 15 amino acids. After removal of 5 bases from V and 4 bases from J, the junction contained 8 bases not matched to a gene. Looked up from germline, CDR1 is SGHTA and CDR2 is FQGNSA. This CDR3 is CASSPVSGGADTQYF. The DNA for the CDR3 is TGTGCCAGCAGCCCAGTAAGCGGGGGCGCAGATACGCAGTATTTT.

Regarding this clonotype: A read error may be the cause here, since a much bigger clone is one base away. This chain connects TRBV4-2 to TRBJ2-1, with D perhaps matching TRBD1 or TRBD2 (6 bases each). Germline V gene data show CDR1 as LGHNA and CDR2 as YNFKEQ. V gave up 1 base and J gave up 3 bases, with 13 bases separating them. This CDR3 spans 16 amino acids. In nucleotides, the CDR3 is TGTGCCAGCAGCCAAGTGGGGGGCTACCGCTACAATGAGCAGTTCTTC. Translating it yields CASSQVGGYRYNEQFF.

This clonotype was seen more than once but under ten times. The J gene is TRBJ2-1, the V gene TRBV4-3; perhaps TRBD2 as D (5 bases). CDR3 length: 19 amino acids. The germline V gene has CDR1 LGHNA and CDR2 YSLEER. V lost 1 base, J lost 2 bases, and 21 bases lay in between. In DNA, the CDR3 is TGCGCCAGCAGCCAAGCGACCCTTCCCGGGGTGAGGGCCTACAATGAGCAGTTCTTC. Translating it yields CASSQATLPGVRAYNEQFF.

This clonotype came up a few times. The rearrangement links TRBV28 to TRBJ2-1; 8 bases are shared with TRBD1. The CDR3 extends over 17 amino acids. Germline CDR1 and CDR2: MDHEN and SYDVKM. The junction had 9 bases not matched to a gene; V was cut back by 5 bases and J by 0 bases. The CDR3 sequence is CASSTVRTGISYNEQFF. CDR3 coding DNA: TGTGCCAGCAGTACCGTTCGGACAGGGATCTCCTACAATGAGCAGTTCTTC.